The sequence of this T cell receptor beta chain was determined in a study of blood T cell repertoires in COVID-19. Study summary: COVID-19 samples, acute and convalescent, were from the United States, Italy and Spain. T cells, B-cell-depleted T cells, or PBMCs provided the cDNA or gDNA that served as material.

Per the authors' pipeline: Cell counts per sample came from amplifying reference gene primers. The repertoire was sequenced with immunoSEQ multiplex PCR; TCRdb's copy has only in-frame clones and lacks some. V, J and clone size are those of that table, while D and trimming were read from the DNA. The table includes about 100,000 clones, more than 70% detected once. The CDR3 extends over 15 amino acids. V shed 3 bases and J shed 4 bases, with 14 bases lying between them. CDR1 and CDR2 (germline): SGHAT, FQNNGV. This TCR was recovered from a man aged 70-80 years with acute or convalescent COVID-19. The V gene is TRBV11-2, the J gene TRBJ2-3; D is possibly TRBD2 (7 bases). The specimen sequenced was peripheral blood. CDR3 DNA sequence: TGTGCCAGCAGCTTTATAGGGGGGGGGTCAGATACGCAGTATTTT. Translating gives CASSFIGGGSDTQYF. Full variable domain (outside the CDR3, taken from reference TRBV11-2 and TRBJ2-3): EAGVAQSPRYKIIEKRQSVAFWCNPISGHATLYWYQQILGQGPKLLIQFQNNGVVDDSQLPKDRFSAERLKGVDSTLKIQPAKLEDSAVYLCASSFIGGGSDTQYFGPGTRLTVL.